This T cell receptor (beta chain) was profiled in a study of blood T cell repertoires in COVID-19. This clone appeared a single time. Original processing notes: Reference gene primer amplification in the assay estimated nucleated cell counts. Clones were sequenced by immunoSEQ multiplex PCR, and TCRdb holds only the in-frame ones, with some missing. For V, J and clone size, that table is used; D and trimming come from the DNA. The data hold around 300,000 clones, with around nine tenths observed a single time. Two negative PCRs, clearance, or symptom resolution were required of recovered Cohort 3 donors. This CDR3 is built from 18 residues. Losses at the gene ends were 0 bases for V and 2 bases for J; bases not matched to a gene: 11. CDR1 is KGHSH and CDR2 is LQKENI in the germline V gene.

The origin of this receptor is a woman in her late teens or twenties who had recovered from COVID-19. This chain links TRBV18 with TRBJ2-3; TRBD1 aligns across 7 bases. The sample comprised PBMCs or T cells enriched from blood (not recorded which). CDR3 sequence (DNA): TGTGCCAGCTCACCACCAAGACAGGGTATGGTCTTCACAGATACGCAGTATTTT. As protein: CASSPPRQGMVFTDTQYF.